Listed here are 31 T cell receptor beta chains from one sample, sequenced in a study of T-cell reconstitution after alpha-beta-depleted transplantation in children. A TCRbeta library incorporating unique molecular identifiers was prepared. TCRdb re-called the PCR reads through MiXCR, storing one row per CDR3 protein. The sample carries hundreds of thousands of distinct CDR3 sequences, approximately 14% recorded once. The sequences come from PBMCs, collected before TCRalphabeta/CD19-depleted stem cell transplant. These receptors were collected from a girl aged 2-15 years with congenital amegakaryocytic thrombocytopenia, due to receive a stem cell transplant.

This clonotype was detected only a few times. The V gene is TRBV25-1, the J gene TRBJ1-5, with a possible D match to TRBD1 (5 bases). CDR3 length equals 14 residues. V lost 1 base and J lost 3, with 7 bases in between. Germline CDR1 and CDR2: MGHDK and SYGVNS. CDR3 amino acids: CASSEWGDNQPQHF. For the CDR3, the DNA is TGTGCCAGCAGTGAATGGGGGGACAATCAGCCCCAGCATTTT.

This clonotype was seen repeatedly, ten times or more. The chain has TRBV19 and TRBJ2-5, with D unresolved. The CDR3 totals 13 residues. The V end lost 5 bases, the J end lost 2 bases, and 9 bases lay between the germline ends. Germline loops: CDR1 LNHDA, CDR2 SQIVND (reference sequence). This CDR3 is CASSPDLQETQYF. The DNA of the CDR3 is TGTGCCAGTAGTCCGGACCTACAAGAGACCCAGTACTTC.

This clonotype turned up a few times. This chain uses TRBV7-9 with TRBJ2-3; no clear D gene. The CDR3 is 13 amino acids. V was shortened by 5 bases and J by 1 base, with 7 bases between the two germline ends. Germline V gene data show CDR1 as SEHNR and CDR2 as FQNEAQ (reference sequence). For the CDR3, the DNA is TGTGCCAGCAGCGTCGGACGCACAGATACGCAGTATTTT. Encoded protein: CASSVGRTDTQYF.

This clonotype was picked up many times. This chain links TRBV7-9 with TRBJ1-3, with D hard to call. Germline V gives CDR1 SEHNR, CDR2 FQNEAQ (reference sequence). The CDR3 consists of 15 residues. The ends were cut back, 5 bases at V and 0 bases at J, with 11 bases in the middle. The CDR3 protein is CASSVRKFSGNTIYF. In DNA, the CDR3 is TGTGCCAGCAGCGTAAGAAAATTCTCTGGAAACACCATATATTTT.

This clonotype was counted many times. This rearrangement joins TRBV12-3 or TRBV12-4 to TRBJ1-1; 7 bases map to TRBD1. The V segment lost 2 bases and the J segment 6 bases; nucleotides outside the gene matches: 6. CDR3 size: 14 residues. CDR3 coding DNA: TGTGCCAGCAGTTTAAGGGGGCGCGCCTCTGAAGCTTTCTTT. This gives the protein CASSLRGRASEAFF.

The table lists this clonotype with a few counts. The V gene is TRBV15, the J gene TRBJ2-4; 9 bases map to TRBD2. The V gene's germline CDR1 is LNHNV and CDR2 YYDKDF (reference sequence). The CDR3 contains 19 residues. V shed 1 base, J shed 1 base, and the junction held 11 bases outside the gene matches. CDR3 in amino acids: CATSRVAASGIGAKNIQYF. CDR3 sequence (DNA): TGTGCCACCAGCAGAGTTGCGGCTAGCGGGATTGGGGCCAAAAACATTCAGTACTTC. Looking up the rest from reference TRBV15 and TRBJ2-4 gives the full variable domain: DAMVIQNPRYQVTQFGKPVTLSCSQTLNHNVMYWYQQKSSQAPKLLFHYYDKDFNNEADTPDNFQSRRPNTSFCFLDIRSPGLGDTAMYLCATSRVAASGIGAKNIQYFGAGTRLSVL.

This clonotype was counted at least ten times. Here the CDR3 reads CSASGRAATDTQYF. The CDR3 DNA reads as TGCAGTGCTAGCGGGAGGGCCGCGACAGATACGCAGTATTTT. The chain is built from TRBV20-1 and TRBJ2-3, with 8 bases matching TRBD2. Germline CDR1 DFQATT, CDR2 SNEGSKA (reference sequence). J was trimmed by 3 bases and V by 3 bases; bases with no gene match: 5. This CDR3 comprises 14 residues.

A few counts support this clonotype. The chain carries TRBV7-9 and TRBJ2-7, with D perhaps TRBD2 (6 bases). CDR1 is SEHNR and CDR2 is FQNEAQ in the germline V gene (reference sequence). Trimming left V 5 bases short and J 2 bases short, with 13 bases between. The CDR3 has 14 residues. CDR3 protein: CASSTTREPYEQYF. CDR3 DNA: TGTGCCAGCAGCACAACTCGGGAGCCCTACGAGCAGTACTTC.

There are many counts of this clonotype. An end of the junction differs from the germline gene, which may be a read error. The genes are TRBV11-2 and TRBJ2-7, with TRBD2 matching over 10 bases. Germline V gene lookup returns CDR1 SGHAT and CDR2 FQNNGV. This CDR3 is built from 13 residues. The CDR3 sequence is CASSLDRGAGGPF. The CDR3, as DNA: TGTGCCAGCAGCTTAGATCGAGGAGCGGGAGGGCCCTTC.

There are many counts of this clonotype. This chain uses TRBV6-5 with TRBJ2-1, with 8 bases lining up with TRBD1. The J segment lost 8 bases and the V segment lost 5 bases, leaving 14 bases of the junction unmatched. The CDR3 extends over 16 amino acids. Germline V CDR1 and CDR2: MNHEY, SVGAGI. CDR3 sequence (DNA): TGTGCCAGCAGTACCTCAGCCGGGACAGGAATTGATGAGCAGTTCTTC. Residues: CASSTSAGTGIDEQFF.

Many counts were recorded for this clonotype. The chain employs TRBV20-1 and TRBJ2-2; 8 bases fit TRBD2. The CDR3 length is 15 residues. Germline CDR1 reads DFQATT; CDR2 reads SNEGSKA (reference sequence). CDR3 sequence reads: CSANKLAVNTGELFF. CDR3 coding DNA: TGCAGCGCAAACAAACTAGCGGTGAACACCGGGGAGCTGTTTTTT.

This chain connects TRBV7-8 to TRBJ1-1, with TRBD1 matching over 9 bases. The CDR3 length is 14 residues. J lost 5 bases, V lost 5 bases, and 6 bases had no gene match. Germline loops: CDR1 SGHVS, CDR2 FQNEAQ. CDR3 loop: CASSANRGRTEAFF. The CDR3 DNA reads TGTGCCAGCAGCGCGAACAGGGGGCGGACTGAAGCTTTCTTT.

This clonotype was detected ten times or more. J is TRBJ2-5 and V is TRBV5-1, with D possibly matching TRBD1 (5 bases). CDR3 length: 15 residues. The germline V gene has CDR1 SGHRS and CDR2 YFSETQ. V was pared by 0 bases and J by 4 bases, with 13 bases between. CDR3 DNA sequence: TGCGCCAGCAGCTTGGGTCACCAAAGGGGAGAGACCCAGTACTTC. Translation: CASSLGHQRGETQYF. Looking up the rest from reference TRBV5-1 and TRBJ2-5 gives the full variable domain: KAGVTQTPRYLIKTRGQQVTLSCSPISGHRSVSWYQQTPGQGLQFLFEYFSETQRNKGNFPGRFSGRQFSNSRSEMNVSTLELGDSALYLCASSLGHQRGETQYFGPGTRLLVL.

V usage is TRBV5-1 and J usage is TRBJ2-7; D is possibly TRBD1 or TRBD2 (5 bases each). Germline V gene sequence: CDR1 SGHRS, CDR2 YFSETQ. V lost 3 bases to trimming and J lost 3 bases, with 10 bases between them. The CDR3 is made up of 13 amino acids. This CDR3 is CASSWDELYEQYF. The CDR3 nucleotides are TGCGCCAGCAGCTGGGACGAGCTCTACGAGCAGTACTTC.

There are many counts of this clonotype. CDR3 nucleotides: TGTGCCAGCACCGAGTTAAGCGGAGGGGGAGATACGCAGTATTTT. Translating gives CASTELSGGGDTQYF. The chain has TRBV7-9 and TRBJ2-3; D is perhaps TRBD1 or TRBD2 (6 bases each). Germline CDR1 reads SEHNR; CDR2 reads FQNEAQ (reference sequence). The CDR3 covers 15 residues. With 7 bases removed from V and 5 bases from J, the gap between germline ends came to 19 bases.

The sample holds a few counts of this clonotype. The genes are TRBV12-3 or TRBV12-4 and TRBJ2-7; the match to TRBD1 covers 10 bases. There are 17 residues in the CDR3. The ends lost 5 bases at V and 5 bases at J; junction bases unmatched: 15. CDR3: CASSPSPWDRGNHEQYF. DNA for the CDR3: TGTGCCAGCAGTCCGAGTCCGTGGGACAGGGGTAACCACGAGCAGTACTTC.

This clonotype came up many times. A junction end diverges from the germline sequence, so it may reflect a read error. The rearrangement joins TRBV12-3 or TRBV12-4 to TRBJ2-3; D unresolved. The CDR3 loop spans 16 amino acids. CDR3 in DNA: TGTGCCAGCAGTTTTCCGACGGGCCCGAGCACAAATACGCAGTATTTT. It specifies CASSFPTGPSTNTQYF.

This clonotype was seen at least ten times. The genes are TRBV27 and TRBJ1-1, with 9 bases aligning to TRBD1. The germline CDR1 and CDR2 sequences are MNHEY and SMNVEV (reference sequence). With 5 bases clipped from V and 6 bases from J, the junction kept 10 bases outside the gene matches. CDR3 size: 15 residues. CDR3 coding DNA: TGTGCCAGCAGTGTACAACAGGGGGCTGGGGCTGAAGCTTTCTTT. It yields the protein CASSVQQGAGAEAFF.

This clonotype was counted a few times. The J gene is TRBJ2-5, the V gene TRBV7-2; no reliable D call. Trimming shortened V by 1 base and J by 4 bases, and 13 bases separated the two germline ends. Looked up from germline, CDR1 is SGHTA and CDR2 is FQGNSA. This CDR3 region has 15 residues. The CDR3 protein is CASSLEWGLVETQYF. In nucleotides, the CDR3 is TGTGCCAGCAGCTTAGAGTGGGGTCTAGTAGAGACCCAGTACTTC. Variable domain in full (rest from reference TRBV7-2 and TRBJ2-5): GAGVSQSPSNKVTEKGKDVELRCDPISGHTALYWYRQSLGQGLEFLIYFQGNSAPDKSGLPSDRFSAERTGGSVSTLTIQRTQQEDSAVYLCASSLEWGLVETQYFGPGTRLLVL.

Ten or more counts support this clonotype. This chain joins TRBV15 and TRBJ2-1, with TRBD2 matching over 8 bases. Germline CDR1 is LNHNV and CDR2 is YYDKDF (reference sequence). This CDR3 region has 13 residues. V lost 5 bases to trimming and J lost 13 bases; unmatched junction nucleotides: 10. Here the CDR3 DNA reads TGTGCCACCAGCCGCTCGCGGACTAGCTCACAGTTCTTC. This encodes CATSRSRTSSQFF.

With respect to this clonotype: A read error may explain this, as a much larger clone is one base away. The chain is built from TRBV20-1 and TRBJ2-3, with D unclear. This CDR3 is built from 14 residues. Germline V CDR1 and CDR2: DFQATT, SNEGSKA (reference sequence). CDR3: CSAPRVGRTDTQSF. The DNA for the CDR3 is TGCAGTGCGCCTCGCGTCGGCCGCACAGATACGCAGTCTTTT.

This sequence joins TRBV12-3 or TRBV12-4 and TRBJ1-5; D not resolved. Trimming stripped 6 bases from V and 3 bases from J, with 12 bases between. There are 14 residues in the CDR3. The DNA for the CDR3 is TGTGCCAGCAGCCTCTGGGGTTACAATCAGCCCCAGCATTTT. Translated, it gives CASSLWGYNQPQHF.

As concerns this clonotype: It may be a read error: a sequence one base away is much more abundant. This chain connects TRBV6-1 to TRBJ1-4; D is unclear. The CDR3 sequence is 13 residues long. The germline CDR1 and CDR2 sequences are MNHNS and SASEGT. Trimming cost V 8 bases and J 7 bases, with 14 bases left between them. CDR3 protein: CASGTRTGEKLFF. For the CDR3, the DNA is TGTGCCAGCGGTACCCGGACGGGTGAAAAACTGTTTTTT.

The chain combines TRBV14 with TRBJ2-1; D not resolved. Germline-derived CDR1 and CDR2 are SGHDN and FVKESK. V lost 5 bases and J lost 4, with 15 bases in between. This CDR3 comprises 15 residues. The CDR3 protein is CASSSLGWGYNEQFF. Written as DNA, the CDR3 is TGTGCCAGCAGCTCGCTCGGGTGGGGTTACAATGAGCAGTTCTTC.

This clonotype was seen ten or more times. The DNA of the CDR3 is TGTGCCACCAGCAGACGCAGGGACAGGTCTTACGACGAGCAGTACTTC. It is translated as CATSRRRDRSYDEQYF. The chain employs TRBV15 and TRBJ2-7; 8 bases are shared with TRBD1. Looked up from germline, CDR1 is LNHNV and CDR2 is YYDKDF (reference sequence). The CDR3 totals 16 residues. V lost 2 bases, J lost 5 bases, and 11 bases stayed unmatched.

In its sample, this clonotype was seen many times. This chain uses TRBV7-2 with TRBJ2-1; D gene ambiguous. V shed 5 bases and J shed 2 bases, with 13 bases lying between them. The CDR3 is 15 amino acids. Germline assignment: CDR1 SGHTA and CDR2 FQGNSA. The CDR3 DNA follows: TGTGCCAGCAGCGCCTCAGCAAATACCTACAATGAGCAGTTCTTC. It translates to CASSASANTYNEQFF.

This clonotype occurred a few times. The V gene is TRBV20-1, the J gene TRBJ2-5; TRBD2 matches at 11 bases. Trimming cost V 4 bases and J 8 bases; bases outside gene matches: 15. The length of the CDR3 is 16 residues. Per the germline V gene, CDR1 is DFQATT and CDR2 is SNEGSKA (reference sequence). CDR3 bases: TGCAGTGCTAAAGTCGGCGGGACTAGCGGCCAAGGCACCCAGTACTTC. Protein sequence: CSAKVGGTSGQGTQYF.

This clonotype has more than one count but fewer than ten. The chain employs TRBV12-3 or TRBV12-4 and TRBJ2-5; D remains ambiguous. The CDR3 totals 14 residues. Trimming left V 1 base short and J 5 bases short, with 11 bases between. The CDR3 DNA reads TGTGCCAGCAGTTTAGTCCCCCTGGGGGAGACCCAGTACTTC. This gives the protein CASSLVPLGETQYF.

V and J are TRBV25-1 and TRBJ2-7, with TRBD1 matching 7 bases. Trimming removed 7 bases from V and 3 bases from J; junction bases left unmatched: 6. Germline loops: CDR1 MGHDK, CDR2 SYGVNS. This CDR3 has 13 residues. The CDR3 sequence is CASKRGTDYEQYF. CDR3 nucleotide sequence: TGTGCCAGCAAGCGAGGGACAGACTACGAGCAGTACTTC.

This clonotype was counted ten times or more. This rearrangement joins TRBV24-1 to TRBJ2-1; TRBD1 might be the D (5 bases). Germline assignment: CDR1 KGHDR and CDR2 SFDVKD. Trimming removed 8 bases from V and 7 bases from J, with 14 bases in between. The length of the CDR3 is 13 residues. This CDR3 is CATTRKGANEQFF. The CDR3 coding sequence is TGTGCCACCACGAGGAAAGGGGCAAATGAGCAGTTCTTC.

The chain couples TRBV11-2 to TRBJ1-1; TRBD1 matches 8 bases. Germline assignment: CDR1 SGHAT and CDR2 FQNNGV. CDR3 size: 14 residues. V lost 4 bases and J lost 5; bases outside the gene matches: 6. CDR3: CASSSIRGRTEAFF. CDR3 sequence (DNA): TGTGCCAGCAGCTCTATCAGGGGGCGTACTGAAGCTTTCTTT.